The 7 T cell receptor beta chains presented below share a single source sample, sequenced in a study of T cells in Graves' hyperthyroidism and ophthalmopathy. RNA transcripts were the template for amplifying TCR beta CDR3 regions. With the HTBI primer set, the TCR CDR3 went through a first round of RT-PCR. TCRdb re-called the multiplex PCR reads through MiXCR, storing one row per CDR3 protein. The repertoire holds around 350,000 distinct CDR3 sequences, with approximately 18% as singletons. Sample: blood. These receptors were collected from a woman in her 30s with Graves' hyperthyroidism that later progressed to Graves' ophthalmopathy.

This clonotype was observed many times. The chain uses TRBV6-6 and TRBJ2-6; 8 bases map to TRBD1. With 4 bases clipped from V and 0 bases from J, the junction kept 17 bases outside the gene matches. The V gene's germline CDR1 is MNHNY and CDR2 SVGAGI (reference sequence). The CDR3 is made up of 21 amino acids. This chain's CDR3 is CASSFPGQATLYRSGANVLTF. As DNA, the CDR3 is TGTGCCAGCAGTTTCCCGGGACAGGCTACTCTTTACCGCTCTGGGGCCAACGTCCTGACTTTC.

The table lists this clonotype with many counts. The chain carries TRBV6-1 and TRBJ2-7, with 7 bases identical to TRBD1. The CDR3 has 15 amino acids. Trimming at V came to 4 bases and at J to 5 bases, leaving 11 bases not matched to a gene. Looked up from germline, CDR1 is MNHNS and CDR2 is SASEGT. CDR3 sequence reads: CASSGGQAGSDEQYF. In nucleotides, the CDR3 is TGTGCCAGCAGTGGAGGACAGGCGGGCTCGGACGAGCAGTACTTC.

Many counts were recorded for this clonotype. This chain connects TRBV5-1 to TRBJ2-1; 7 nucleotides match TRBD1. Germline assignment: CDR1 SGHRS and CDR2 YFSETQ. Trimming removed 3 bases from V and 4 bases from J; junction bases left unmatched: 7. The CDR3 extends over 15 amino acids. The CDR3 here is CASSSDRPHYNEQFF. CDR3 DNA: TGCGCCAGCAGCTCGGACAGGCCTCATTACAATGAGCAGTTCTTC.

The V call is TRBV6-2 or TRBV6-3, the J call TRBJ1-2; D is possibly TRBD1 (6 bases). The V and J ends lost 0 bases and 4 bases respectively, with 15 bases between them. Germline V CDR1 and CDR2: MNHEY, SVGEGT. CDR3 length: 16 amino acids. This chain's CDR3 is CASSYSTGTLSYGYTF. CDR3 in DNA: TGTGCCAGCAGTTACTCCACCGGGACATTATCCTATGGCTACACCTTC.

V usage is TRBV11-2 and J usage is TRBJ2-1; 8 bases agree with TRBD1. After removal of 5 bases from V and 6 bases from J, the junction contained 12 bases not matched to a gene. Germline loops: CDR1 SGHAT, CDR2 FQNNGV. The CDR3 spans 16 residues. CDR3 loop: CASSPRPGQEINEQFF. CDR3 nucleotide sequence: TGTGCCAGCAGCCCGCGACCGGGACAGGAGATCAATGAGCAGTTCTTC.

V and J are TRBV20-1 and TRBJ1-5; unclear D gene. The CDR3 runs to 14 residues. CDR1 DFQATT and CDR2 SNEGSKA come from the germline V gene (reference sequence). V lost 0 bases, J lost 6 bases, and 12 bases lay in between. CDR3 residues: CSARERARGQPQHF. DNA for the CDR3: TGCAGTGCTAGAGAGAGGGCGCGGGGTCAGCCCCAGCATTTT.

The sample holds a few counts of this clonotype. CDR3 sequence (DNA): TGCGCCAGCAGCCGGATGAGACTAGCGGGGGTCGACAATGAGCAGTTCTTC. Translated, it gives CASSRMRLAGVDNEQFF. The chain combines TRBV4-1 with TRBJ2-1, with 12 bases fitting TRBD2. The J segment lost 5 bases and the V segment lost 4 bases, leaving 9 bases of the junction unmatched. Looked up from germline, CDR1 is MGHRA and CDR2 is YSYEKL. This CDR3 has 17 amino acids.